One and the same sample provided the 22 T cell receptor beta chains below, sequenced in a study of shared clonotypes between healthy human individuals. The data were produced by immunoSEQ multiplex PCR, yet TCRdb's version contains in-frame clones alone and is incomplete. The table includes millions of clones, under 95% detected once. CD45RO-negative, CCR7-selected cells formed the naive CD8 fraction, which excluded terminally differentiated effector memory CD45RA+ cells. Sequenced input: naive CD8+ T cells from PBMCs. The origin of the receptors is a man aged 18 to 30 in good health. Some clones in this sample may be carry-over from other donors' samples.

The chain links TRBV14 to TRBJ1-1; D gene ambiguous. V was shortened by 3 bases and J by 3 bases, with 8 bases between the two germline ends. The length of the CDR3 is 13 residues. The germline V gene encodes CDR1 SGHDN and CDR2 FVKESK. The CDR3 loop is CASSQGIYTEAFF. In DNA form, the CDR3 reads TGTGCCAGCAGCCAGGGGATCTACACTGAAGCTTTCTTT. Full variable domain (rest looked up from reference TRBV14 and TRBJ1-1): EAGVTQFPSHSVIEKGQTVTLRCDPISGHDNLYWYRRVMGKEIKFLLHFVKESKQDESGMPNNRFLAERTGGTYSTLKVQPAELEDSGVYFCASSQGIYTEAFFGQGTRLTVV.

Comments on this clone: At one of its ends the junction is not consistent with the germline gene, which may arise from a read error. The chain is built from TRBV6-9 and TRBJ1-2; D remains ambiguous. Germline loops: CDR1 MNHGY, CDR2 SVAAGI. CDR3 length: 12 residues. The CDR3 spells CASTPPHYCYTF. CDR3 coding DNA: TGTGCCAGCACCCCCCCCCACTATTGCTACACCTTC.

This rearrangement joins TRBV27 to TRBJ2-7; 8 nucleotides agree with TRBD1. This CDR3 contains 15 residues. The ends lost 4 bases at V and 5 bases at J; junction bases unmatched: 10. CDR1 is MNHEY and CDR2 is SMNVEV in the germline V gene (reference sequence). CDR3 nucleotides: TGTGCCAGCAGTTCCCTAGGACAGGGTATCAACGAGCAGTACTTC. Its protein product is CASSSLGQGINEQYF.

The J gene is TRBJ2-5, the V gene TRBV5-6; D unclear. Per germline, CDR1 SGHDT and CDR2 YYEEEE. V dropped 0 bases and J dropped 5 bases, with 8 bases sitting between them. This CDR3 has 13 residues. As DNA, the CDR3 is TGTGCCAGCAGCTTGGCGGACGGTGAGACCCAGTACTTC. This gives the protein CASSLADGETQYF.

In its sample, this clone was seen once. The chain combines TRBV27 with TRBJ2-1; no definite D call. V lost 4 bases, J lost 0 bases, and 16 bases lay in between. From germline, CDR1 is MNHEY and CDR2 SMNVEV (reference sequence). There are 17 residues in the CDR3. The CDR3 sequence is CASSYTFKGSSYNEQFF. For the CDR3, the DNA is TGTGCCAGCAGTTATACGTTTAAGGGAAGCTCCTACAATGAGCAGTTCTTC.

The chain is built from TRBV6-6 and TRBJ2-5, with TRBD1 as a possible D gene (6 bases). Trimming took off 2 bases at V and 2 bases at J, with 9 bases between the two ends. The CDR3 has 14 residues. Germline loops: CDR1 MNHNY, CDR2 SVGAGI (reference sequence). The CDR3 region is CASSYPGQQETQYF. The CDR3 coding sequence is TGTGCCAGCAGTTACCCAGGACAGCAAGAGACCCAGTACTTC.

The chain joins TRBV29-1 to TRBJ1-1; 9 positions agree with TRBD1. V dropped 7 bases and J dropped 1; count of bases not matched to a gene: 10. In germline, CDR1 is SQVTM, CDR2 ANQGSEA. The CDR3 has 15 residues. CDR3 in amino acids: CSALTGGITNTEAFF. CDR3 in DNA: TGCAGCGCCCTTACAGGGGGCATCACGAACACTGAAGCTTTCTTT. Complete variable domain (other parts from reference TRBV29-1 and TRBJ1-1): SAVISQKPSRDICQRGTSLTIQCQVDSQVTMMFWYRQQPGQSLTLIATANQGSEATYESGFVIDKFPISRPNLTFSTLTVSNMSPEDSSIYLCSALTGGITNTEAFFGQGTRLTVV.

V gene TRBV5-8 combines with J gene TRBJ1-5; D is unresolved. The CDR3 covers 16 residues. V was cut by 1 base and J by 0 bases, with 11 bases left in between. Germline-derived CDR1 and CDR2 are SGHTS and YDEGEE. The CDR3 bases are TGTGCCAGCAGCTTGATGGAATATGCTAGCAATCAGCCCCAGCATTTT. Translation: CASSLMEYASNQPQHF.

The chain is built from TRBV9 and TRBJ2-1; D gene unclear. Germline CDR1 reads SGDLS; CDR2 reads YYNGEE. V was shortened by 2 bases and J by 10 bases, with 19 bases between the two germline ends. The CDR3 loop spans 15 amino acids. The CDR3 coding sequence is TGTGCCAGCAGCGTGGGATATAGAGGTTTGCGAGAGCAGTTCTTC. Amino acid sequence: CASSVGYRGLREQFF.

The V and J genes are TRBV7-8 and TRBJ2-5; D unresolved. V gave up 5 bases and J gave up 0 bases, with 13 bases separating them. CDR1 is SGHVS, CDR2 FQNEAQ, per germline. The length of the CDR3 is 15 residues. In DNA form, the CDR3 reads TGTGCCAGCAGCAGTAAAATAGGGAACCAAGAGACCCAGTACTTC. Encoded protein: CASSSKIGNQETQYF.

This clone was detected only once. The V call is TRBV28, the J call TRBJ2-2; D possibly corresponds to TRBD2 (5 bases). Germline CDR1 and CDR2: MDHEN and SYDVKM. The V end lost 6 bases, the J end lost 7 bases, and 12 bases lay between the germline ends. There are 13 residues in the CDR3. CDR3: CASSLLRGGELFF. In DNA form, the CDR3 reads TGTGCCAGCAGCCTACTACGGGGCGGGGAGCTGTTTTTT.

CDR3 DNA: TGTGCCAGCAGTGAAGCGAGACACATACTTTCGGGCGAGCAGTACTTC. Translating gives CASSEARHILSGEQYF. The V call is TRBV2, the J call TRBJ2-7; D remains unclear. Trimming took 0 bases from V and 6 from J, leaving 18 bases between them. CDR1 is SNHLY and CDR2 is FYNNEI in the germline V gene. The CDR3 runs to 16 residues.

The V and J genes are TRBV27 and TRBJ1-2, with D possibly matching TRBD1 (5 bases). The CDR3 runs 16 residues. Germline V lookup: CDR1 MNHEY, CDR2 SMNVEV (reference sequence). Trimming took 4 bases from V and 3 from J, leaving 18 bases between them. In nucleotides, the CDR3 is TGTGCCAGCAGTTCCTTCGAAGGAGGGGCGGACTATGGCTACACCTTC. Protein: CASSSFEGGADYGYTF.

The rearrangement links TRBV30 to TRBJ1-6; D is perhaps TRBD1 (6 bases). Germline assignment: CDR1 GTSNPN and CDR2 SVGIG (reference sequence). This CDR3 contains 15 residues. V was cut by 1 base and J by 7 bases, with 14 bases left in between. CDR3 residues: CAWSDYRASNSPLHF. The CDR3 nucleotides are TGTGCCTGGAGTGACTACAGGGCGAGCAATTCACCCCTCCACTTT.

The chain links TRBV5-1 to TRBJ2-6, with 7 bases aligning to TRBD1. CDR3 length: 18 amino acids. Trimming at V came to 1 base and at J to 4 bases, leaving 11 bases not matched to a gene. Germline V gene sequence: CDR1 SGHRS, CDR2 YFSETQ. In nucleotides, the CDR3 is TGCGCCAGCAGCTTGTGGGGACAGACCTACGCAGGGGCCAACGTCCTGACTTTC. It translates to CASSLWGQTYAGANVLTF.

This rearrangement joins TRBV11-2 to TRBJ2-7; D may be TRBD1 (5 bases). The CDR3 extends over 14 amino acids. Germline V lookup: CDR1 SGHAT, CDR2 FQNNGV. The ends were cut back, 5 bases at V and 4 bases at J, with 15 bases in the middle. As DNA, the CDR3 is TGTGCCAGCAGCCCGACGGTGGGGCGGTACGAGCAGTACTTC. This translates into CASSPTVGRYEQYF.

The sample holds one count of this clone. The chain carries TRBV7-9 and TRBJ1-2; D may be TRBD1 (6 bases). The ends were cut back, 1 base at V and 0 bases at J, with 6 bases in the middle. CDR1 is SEHNR and CDR2 is FQNEAQ in the germline V gene (reference sequence). The CDR3 length is 14 residues. This CDR3 reads CASSLGTANYGYTF. As DNA, the CDR3 is TGTGCCAGCAGCTTAGGGACAGCTAACTATGGCTACACCTTC. Using reference TRBV7-9 and TRBJ1-2 for the parts outside the CDR3, the full variable domain is DTGVSQNPRHKITKRGQNVTFRCDPISEHNRLYWYRQTLGQGPEFLTYFQNEAQLEKSRLLSDRFSAERPKGSFSTLEIQRTEQGDSAMYLCASSLGTANYGYTFGSGTRLTVV.

A few counts support this clone. The chain links TRBV27 to TRBJ1-1; TRBD1 might be the D (5 bases). The length of the CDR3 is 14 residues. Germline assignment: CDR1 MNHEY and CDR2 SMNVEV (reference sequence). V lost 0 bases and J 4 bases, leaving 9 bases between the germline ends. For the CDR3, the DNA is TGTGCCAGCAGTTTATCTATGAGGGGCACTGAAGCTTTCTTT. Its translation is CASSLSMRGTEAFF.

The gene calls are TRBV27 and TRBJ1-1; D call uncertain. Germline CDR1 is MNHEY and CDR2 is SMNVEV (reference sequence). Trimming stripped 6 bases from V and 0 bases from J, with 8 bases between. This CDR3 spans 13 amino acids. The CDR3: CASRVGLNTEAFF. The CDR3 DNA reads as TGTGCCAGCAGGGTCGGGCTGAACACTGAAGCTTTCTTT.

This chain links TRBV28 with TRBJ2-7; 12 positions match TRBD2. The CDR3 length is 16 residues. V lost 5 bases, J lost 2 bases, and 7 bases stayed unmatched. Per germline, CDR1 MDHEN and CDR2 SYDVKM. The CDR3: CASSPRTSGITYEQYF. The CDR3 bases are TGTGCCAGCAGTCCACGGACTAGCGGGATTACCTACGAGCAGTACTTC. The full variable domain, in which reference TRBV28 and TRBJ2-7 provide the parts outside the CDR3, is DVKVTQSSRYLVKRTGEKVFLECVQDMDHENMFWYRQDPGLGLRLIYFSYDVKMKEKGDIPEGYSVSREKKERFSLILESASTNQTSMYLCASSPRTSGITYEQYFGPGTRLTVT.

The chain joins TRBV28 to TRBJ2-3; no definite D call. Germline assignment: CDR1 MDHEN and CDR2 SYDVKM. Trimming shortened V by 3 bases and J by 6 bases, and 16 bases separated the two germline ends. The CDR3 is 15 amino acids. CDR3 in amino acids: CASSFAASVPDTQYF. DNA of the CDR3: TGTGCCAGCAGTTTCGCCGCCAGCGTGCCCGATACGCAGTATTTT.

This chain joins TRBV19 and TRBJ2-7; TRBD1 or TRBD2 may be the D gene (5 bases each). Trimming stripped 5 bases from V and 3 bases from J, with 17 bases between. The CDR3 has 15 amino acids. The V gene's germline CDR1 is LNHDA and CDR2 SQIVND (reference sequence). Here the CDR3 reads CASSESHFGGYEQYF. The CDR3 DNA reads TGTGCCAGTAGTGAGAGTCACTTTGGGGGCTACGAGCAGTACTTC.